Presented here are 16 T cell receptor beta chains from one specimen sequenced in a study of T cells after yellow fever vaccination. TCRdb analysed the 5' RACE reads with MiXCR anew, one entry per CDR3 protein. The sample has about 75,000 distinct CDR3 sequences; around 7% are singletons. The material sequenced was CD8+ T cells sorted from PBMCs, taken 10 to 11 days after the first yellow fever vaccination. These receptors were collected from a man aged 18 to 29 who received the YFV17D yellow fever vaccine.

By share, this clonotype counts as medium-sized. CDR3 loop: CASSPTSGGSLVAKNIQYF. Written as DNA, the CDR3 is TGTGCCAGCAGCCCGACTAGCGGGGGGTCCCTCGTAGCCAAAAACATTCAGTACTTC. The chain employs TRBV9 and TRBJ2-4, with 13 positions matching TRBD2. With V trimmed by 4 bases and J by 0 bases, 10 bases remained unmatched. Germline values: CDR1 SGDLS, CDR2 YYNGEE. The CDR3 contains 19 residues. Full variable domain (outside the CDR3, taken from reference TRBV9 and TRBJ2-4): DSGVTQTPKHLITATGQRVTLRCSPRSGDLSVYWYQQSLDQGLQFLIQYYNGEERAKGNILERFSAQQFPDLHSELNLSSLELGDSALYFCASSPTSGGSLVAKNIQYFGAGTRLSVL.

Points on this clonotype: One end of the junction varies from germline; a read error may be responsible. The chain is built from TRBV9 and TRBJ2-2; no firm D call. Germline CDR1 SGDLS, CDR2 YYNGEE. This CDR3 region has 14 residues. CDR3 nucleotides: TGTGCCAGCAGCGTAGACGCTAACACTGGGGAGCTGTTTTTT. Encoded protein: CASSVDANTGELFF.

This CDR3 is CASSQVTGPPYEQYV. The CDR3 DNA follows: TGCGCCAGCAGCCAAGTGACAGGGCCACCCTACGAGCAGTACGTC. V and J are TRBV4-1 and TRBJ2-7; 7 positions agree with TRBD1. With 1 base clipped from V and 2 bases from J, the junction kept 5 bases outside the gene matches. Germline V gene lookup returns CDR1 MGHRA and CDR2 YSYEKL. The CDR3 loop spans 15 amino acids.

The rearrangement links TRBV12-3 or TRBV12-4 to TRBJ2-3; TRBD2 agrees at 9 bases. The CDR3 has 15 amino acids. The ends lost 6 bases at V and 6 bases at J; junction bases unmatched: 10. CDR3 residues: CASRPSQRGADTQYF. In DNA form, the CDR3 reads TGTGCCAGCAGGCCCTCTCAGCGGGGGGCCGATACGCAGTATTTT.

This clonotype was seen only a few times. The V and J genes are TRBV12-3 or TRBV12-4 and TRBJ2-5; the match to TRBD2 covers 13 bases. The J segment lost 3 bases and the V segment lost 3 bases, leaving 25 bases of the junction unmatched. The CDR3 spans 23 residues. Here the CDR3 DNA reads TGTGCCAGCAGTTTTTTTTTTCAAATGGGACTAGCGGGGAGTAGCGCCGGGGAAGAGACCCAGTACTTC. Its translation is CASSFFFQMGLAGSSAGEETQYF.

In this sample, this clonotype turned up a few times. The chain links TRBV11-3 to TRBJ2-1; D is unresolved. Trimming cost V 5 bases and J 0 bases, with 8 bases left between them. This CDR3 contains 14 residues. Germline-derived CDR1 and CDR2 are SGHNT and YENEEA. The CDR3 here is CASSPTPSYNEQFF. The CDR3 DNA sequence: TGTGCCAGCAGCCCCACCCCCTCCTACAATGAGCAGTTCTTC.

This clonotype was counted a single time. The chain combines TRBV4-2 with TRBJ1-1, with D tentatively TRBD1 (6 bases). The germline gives CDR1 LGHNA, CDR2 YNFKEQ. CDR3 length equals 21 residues. V shed 7 bases and J shed 0 bases, with 33 bases lying between them. The CDR3 sequence is CASIPTGILTSAGHLNTEAFF. The CDR3 coding sequence is TGTGCCAGCATCCCGACCGGGATCTTGACCTCTGCGGGACACCTGAACACTGAAGCTTTCTTT.

J is TRBJ2-3 and V is TRBV5-1; D is unresolved. The CDR3 has 13 residues. Trimming pared 8 bases from V and 0 bases from J, leaving 10 bases between. In germline, CDR1 is SGHRS, CDR2 YFSETQ. CDR3 coding DNA: TGCGCCAGTTACAGATCTAGCACAGATACGCAGTATTTT. Its protein is CASYRSSTDTQYF.

This clonotype was seen repeatedly, ten times or more. The J gene is TRBJ2-2, the V gene TRBV7-6; 8 nucleotides align to TRBD2. The germline V gene encodes CDR1 SGHVS and CDR2 FNYEAQ. Germline trimming cut 5 bases from V and 5 bases from J; bases unmatched to any gene: 16. This CDR3 has 18 amino acids. The CDR3 protein is CASSQSWAPAGETGELFF. CDR3 DNA: TGTGCCAGCAGCCAAAGTTGGGCGCCAGCGGGGGAAACCGGGGAGCTGTTTTTT.

At least ten counts were recorded for this clonotype. This sequence joins TRBV7-2 and TRBJ1-3, with unresolved D. This CDR3 is built from 13 residues. Germline CDR1 and CDR2: SGHTA and FQGNSA. Trimming removed 5 bases at V and 8 bases at J, with 13 bases between. Written as DNA, the CDR3 is TGTGCCAGCAGCACGGGCCTCCGTGACACCATATATTTT. Protein product: CASSTGLRDTIYF.

This clonotype occurred a few times. The gene calls are TRBV13 and TRBJ2-5; 12 bases line up with TRBD2. This CDR3 is 16 amino acids long. Germline V lookup: CDR1 PRHDT, CDR2 FYEKMQ (reference sequence). The ends lost 5 bases at V and 2 bases at J; junction bases unmatched: 6. This CDR3 is CASSPRTSGAQETQYF. The CDR3 bases are TGTGCCAGCAGCCCCCGGACTAGCGGGGCACAAGAGACCCAGTACTTC.

Many counts were recorded for this clonotype. The chain is built from TRBV11-2 and TRBJ1-1; a possible D gene is TRBD1 (5 bases). The CDR3 covers 13 residues. Germline CDR1 reads SGHAT; CDR2 reads FQNNGV. Trimming shortened V by 7 bases and J by 8 bases, and 17 bases separated the two germline ends. This chain's CDR3 is CASTLGGALEAFF. The CDR3 region has the DNA TGTGCCAGCACCCTCGGAGGGGCCCTAGAAGCTTTCTTT.

This clonotype has a count of ten or more. This chain links TRBV6-2 or TRBV6-3 with TRBJ1-2; D is unresolved. Germline assignment: CDR1 MNHEY and CDR2 SVGEGT. The CDR3 is made up of 13 amino acids. V lost 6 bases, J lost 3 bases, and 11 bases lay in between. Here the CDR3 DNA reads TGTGCCAGCAGCCCCGCCGGCTACTATGGCTACACCTTC. Translating it yields CASSPAGYYGYTF.

The V and J genes are TRBV11-2 and TRBJ2-5, with D perhaps given as TRBD1 or TRBD2 (5 bases each). Germline assignment: CDR1 SGHAT and CDR2 FQNNGV. The V gene lost 2 bases and the J gene lost 1 base, with 11 bases spanning the gap. The length of the CDR3 is 15 residues. CDR3 sequence (DNA): TGTGCCAGCAGCTTAAGAACGAGGGGCCAAGAGACCCAGTACTTC. It translates to CASSLRTRGQETQYF.

The table lists this clonotype with a few counts. V and J are TRBV9 and TRBJ1-1; D is unclear. V lost 0 bases to trimming and J lost 2 bases, with 8 bases between them. The CDR3 extends over 14 amino acids. Germline V gene lookup returns CDR1 SGDLS and CDR2 YYNGEE. Written as DNA, the CDR3 is TGTGCCAGCAGCGTAGGGGGTCGTAACACTGAAGCTTTCTTT. Protein: CASSVGGRNTEAFF.

V gene TRBV27 combines with J gene TRBJ2-7, with TRBD2 as a possible D gene (5 bases). The CDR3 loop spans 15 amino acids. Germline V gene lookup returns CDR1 MNHEY and CDR2 SMNVEV (reference sequence). The V end lost 2 bases, the J end lost 2 bases, and 13 bases lay between the germline ends. The CDR3 reads CASSLSWTAAYEQYF. The CDR3 coding sequence is TGTGCCAGCAGTTTAAGTTGGACTGCCGCCTACGAGCAGTACTTC.